This T cell receptor beta chain was observed in a study of shared clonotypes between healthy human individuals. V gave up 5 bases and J gave up 0 bases; unmatched junction bases: 14. The CDR3 length is 19 residues. CDR1 and CDR2 from the germline V gene are LNHDA and SQIVND (reference sequence). For this clone: Its cognate antigen is unknown.

In the source study's methods: Filtering differed since immunoSEQ provided only junctions, with no quality scores. Produced via immunoSEQ multiplex PCR; TCRdb's table is partial and in-frame only. V, J and clone size are those of that table, while D and trimming were read from the DNA. Among roughly 2,500,000 clones listed, 93% were seen once. Broader study findings: Some naive CD4 clonotypes, about 5.5%, turned up in common across a handful of donors.

The rearrangement joins TRBV19 to TRBJ1-5; 9 bases are a match to TRBD1. Sequences were obtained from naive CD4+ T cells from PBMCs. Subset denoted: CD45RA+ positively selected. The source is a man in his late teens or twenties in good health. Some clones in this sample may be carry-over from other donors' samples. CDR3: CASSPSPGQGSYSNQPQHF. The CDR3 region has the DNA TGTGCCAGTAGTCCATCCCCGGGACAGGGAAGTTATAGCAATCAGCCCCAGCATTTT.